This is a list of T cell receptor beta chains from one sample in a study of T cells expressing NK-cell markers. TCRdb re-called the 5' RACE reads, yielding one record per CDR3 amino acid sequence without DNA. The sample includes about 370,000 distinct CDR3 sequences. The sequenced material came from blood T cells: a sorted CD56 or NKG2C T cell subset, CD4+ or CD8+ T cells, or bulk PBMC T cells (not recorded which). The receptor set was obtained from a woman aged 45-59 years in good health. Each CDR3 is given with its conserved first and last residue.

TRBJ1-4 | TRBV7-9 | 15 | CASSGLRGLNEKLFF
TRBJ2-3 | TRBV7-9 | 17 | CASSSGLAGGPADTQYF
TRBJ2-1 | TRBV5-1 | 12 | CASSWEYNEQFF
TRBJ2-1 | TRBV27 | 17 | CASSLWGGRRTYNEQFF
TRBJ2-4 | TRBV6-6 | 13 | CASTVLGGNIQYF
TRBJ2-1 | TRBV7-9 | 15 | CASSGKQGSYNEQFF
TRBJ2-1 | TRBV7-3 | 15 | CASSLMSGSHNEQFF
TRBJ2-2 | TRBV10-3 | 15 | CAIRIGQVNTGELFF
TRBJ2-1 | TRBV29-1 | 14 | CSVAPGLRRGEQFF
TRBJ2-7 | TRBV7-7 | 14 | CASSPGLAGGEQYF
TRBJ1-2 | TRBV14 | 16 | CASSQDWTGSYYGYTF
TRBJ2-5 | TRBV24-1 | 12 | CATSDILETQYF
TRBJ2-1 | TRBV20-1 | 12 | CSASRDVNEQFF
TRBJ2-2 | TRBV5-4 | 13 | CATGDTNTGELFF
TRBJ2-2 | TRBV7-2 | 16 | CASSLESSGSAGELFF
TRBJ2-3 | TRBV24-1 | 17 | CATSDLPSGRAGDTQYF
TRBJ1-1 | TRBV11-2 | 14 | CASSQYTGGTEAFF
TRBJ1-3 | TRBV24-1 | 13 | CATSDFSGGAIYF
TRBJ1-3 | TRBV7-8 | 14 | CATSTGLVGNTIYF
TRBJ2-3 | TRBV20-1 | 16 | CSATQTSGGLTDTQYF
TRBJ2-6 | TRBV14 | 18 | CASSRLFHRGSGANVLTF
TRBJ2-2 | TRBV7-8 | 15 | CASSTYRVRTGELFF
TRBJ1-1 | TRBV14 | 13 | CASSRSETERAFF
TRBJ2-2 | TRBV12-3/TRBV12-4 | 16 | CASSLSGLAGAGELFF
TRBJ1-5 | TRBV27 | 16 | CASRALAAGNNQPQHF
TRBJ2-7 | TRBV27 | 14 | CASSFPGRSYEQYF
TRBJ2-4 | TRBV25-1 | 14 | CASSRNTGLNIQYF